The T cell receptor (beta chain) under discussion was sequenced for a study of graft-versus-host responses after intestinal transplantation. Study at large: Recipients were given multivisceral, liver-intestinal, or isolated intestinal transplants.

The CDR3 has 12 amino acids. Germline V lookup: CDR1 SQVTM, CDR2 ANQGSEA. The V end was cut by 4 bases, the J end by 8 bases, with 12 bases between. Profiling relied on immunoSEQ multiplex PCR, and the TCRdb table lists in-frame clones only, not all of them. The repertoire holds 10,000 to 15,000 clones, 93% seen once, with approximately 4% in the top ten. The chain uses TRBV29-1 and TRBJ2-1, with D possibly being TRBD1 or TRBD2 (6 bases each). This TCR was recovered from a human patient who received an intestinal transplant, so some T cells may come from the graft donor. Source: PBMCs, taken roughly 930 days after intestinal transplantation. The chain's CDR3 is CSVGWGADEQFF. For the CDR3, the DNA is TGCAGCGTTGGGTGGGGGGCCGATGAGCAGTTCTTC.